Listed here are 20 T cell receptor beta chains from one sample, sequenced in a study of TIL therapy for anti-PD-1-resistant metastatic lung cancer. The immunoSEQ assay was v3. The data were produced by immunoSEQ multiplex PCR, yet TCRdb's version contains in-frame clones alone and is incomplete. The repertoire holds some 57,000 clones, with 87% as singletons. Time point specified: pre-treatment sample, taken before nivolumab and TIL therapy. The sample here was blood, taken at baseline. Receptors were obtained from a person between 25 and 80 years old with non-small cell lung cancer.

A single count supports this clone. This chain uses TRBV20-1 with TRBJ1-1, with 7 bases identical to TRBD1. The CDR3 length is 14 residues. Germline loops: CDR1 DFQATT, CDR2 SNEGSKA (reference sequence). V shed 3 bases and J 0 bases; nucleotides not matched to a gene: 4. CDR3 protein: CSASQGVMNTEAFF. DNA for the CDR3: TGCAGTGCTAGTCAGGGGGTTATGAACACTGAAGCTTTCTTT.

The chain combines TRBV30 with TRBJ1-1; D is ambiguous. From germline, CDR1 is GTSNPN and CDR2 SVGIG (reference sequence). V dropped 0 bases and J dropped 2 bases, with 1 base sitting between them. The CDR3 is made up of 11 amino acids. The CDR3 is CAWSVNTEAFF. The CDR3 DNA reads as TGTGCCTGGAGTGTCAACACTGAAGCTTTCTTT.

CDR3 amino acids: CSASKGQGTNTEAFF. The CDR3 coding sequence is TGCAGTGCTAGTAAGGGACAGGGAACGAACACTGAAGCTTTCTTT. The chain combines TRBV20-1 with TRBJ1-1; 9 bases fit TRBD1. This CDR3 comprises 15 residues. V lost 3 bases, J lost 1 base, and 6 bases stayed unmatched. Germline-derived CDR1 and CDR2 are DFQATT and SNEGSKA (reference sequence).

The chain employs TRBV21-1 and TRBJ2-1; the table assigns TRBD2, which was not confirmed against the DNA. TRBV21-1 is a documented pseudogene. The CDR3 spans 20 residues. The CDR3 spells CASSKVQKRPGLAGPNEQFF. The CDR3 coding sequence is TGTGCCAGCAGCAAAGTTCAGAAGAGACCGGGACTAGCGGGTCCAAATGAGCAGTTCTTC.

The rearrangement uses TRBV6-5 and TRBJ1-4, with TRBD1 as a possible D gene (6 bases). V was pared by 7 bases and J by 10 bases, with 13 bases between. The CDR3 runs to 12 residues. Looked up from germline, CDR1 is MNHEY and CDR2 is SVGAGI. CDR3 nucleotides: TGTGCCAGCAAAGGGGGGAGAGGAAAACTGTTTTTT. Residues: CASKGGRGKLFF.

This sequence joins TRBV6-5 and TRBJ1-2; 8 nucleotides match TRBD1. The V gene end was trimmed by 6 bases and the J gene end by 4 bases; junction bases not matched to a gene: 7. Germline V CDR1 and CDR2: MNHEY, SVGAGI. This CDR3 is 14 amino acids long. The CDR3 reads CASSPGGATYGYTF. CDR3 nucleotide sequence: TGTGCCAGCAGCCCAGGGGGCGCAACCTATGGCTACACCTTC.

J is TRBJ2-1 and V is TRBV2, with a possible D match to TRBD1 (5 bases). V gave up 6 bases and J gave up 3 bases, with 6 bases separating them. The length of the CDR3 is 12 residues. CDR1 and CDR2 (germline): SNHLY, FYNNEI. CDR3 bases: TGTGCCAGCAGGGACAACTACAATGAGCAGTTCTTC. It specifies CASRDNYNEQFF.

The chain is built from TRBV11-2 and TRBJ1-2; possibly TRBD1 for D (5 bases). CDR1 is SGHAT, CDR2 FQNNGV, per germline. The CDR3 consists of 11 residues. V lost 5 bases and J lost 5, with 6 bases in between. In DNA, the CDR3 is TGTGCCAGCAGCCCAGGGTATGGCTACACCTTC. This gives the protein CASSPGYGYTF.

The chain combines TRBV21-1 with TRBJ1-4. TRBV21-1 corresponds to a pseudogene. The CDR3 loop spans 10 amino acids. The CDR3 sequence is CASSKQRTFF. CDR3 bases: TGTGCCAGCAGCAAACAGAGGACCTTCTTT.

The gene calls are TRBV5-4 and TRBJ2-7, with a possible D match to TRBD1 (5 bases). From germline, CDR1 is SGHNT and CDR2 YYREEE (reference sequence). Deletions cut 4 bases from V and 0 bases from J, with 11 bases between. The CDR3 runs 14 residues. CDR3 amino acids: CASSPTDTSYEQYF. The DNA of the CDR3 is TGTGCCAGCAGCCCTACGGACACCTCCTACGAGCAGTACTTC.

The chain recombines TRBV27 with TRBJ2-1, with 9 nucleotides matching TRBD1. Trimming removed 2 bases from V and 11 bases from J; junction bases left unmatched: 4. The CDR3 is made up of 13 amino acids. Germline values: CDR1 MNHEY, CDR2 SMNVEV (reference sequence). CDR3 region: CASSLQDRGKQFF. DNA of the CDR3: TGTGCCAGCAGTTTACAAGACAGGGGGAAGCAGTTCTTC.

Written as DNA, the CDR3 is TGTGCCAGCAGTGAAGCCTGGACAGGGAACGAGCAGTACTTC. The encoded protein is CASSEAWTGNEQYF. This chain connects TRBV6-1 to TRBJ2-7; the match to TRBD1 covers 8 bases. Looked up from germline, CDR1 is MNHNS and CDR2 is SASEGT. J gave up 5 bases and V 0 bases, and 3 bases lay outside the gene matches. This CDR3 is built from 14 residues.

This chain links TRBV18 with TRBJ1-2; D remains ambiguous. V gave up 0 bases and J gave up 4 bases, with 15 bases separating them. The CDR3 totals 16 residues. The germline V gene has CDR1 KGHSH and CDR2 LQKENI. The CDR3 region has the DNA TGTGCCAGCTCACCACCAGGCAGACCTAGTAGCTATGGCTACACCTTC. Translation: CASSPPGRPSSYGYTF.

J is TRBJ2-6 and V is TRBV28, with 8 nucleotides matching TRBD1. The CDR3 covers 18 residues. Losses at the gene ends were 5 bases for V and 0 bases for J; bases not matched to a gene: 9. In germline, CDR1 is MDHEN, CDR2 SYDVKM. CDR3 sequence: CASSHNRGDRSGANVLTF. Written as DNA, the CDR3 is TGTGCCAGCAGTCATAACAGGGGGGATCGCTCTGGGGCCAACGTCCTGACTTTC.

This sequence joins TRBV6-5 and TRBJ2-3, with 10 nucleotides matching TRBD2. Germline assignment: CDR1 MNHEY and CDR2 SVGAGI. This CDR3 region has 15 residues. The junction had 6 bases not matched to a gene; V was cut back by 7 bases and J by 2 bases. For the CDR3, the DNA is TGTGCCAGCACGTCTACTAGCGGGGCCACAGATACGCAGTATTTT. Protein sequence: CASTSTSGATDTQYF.

The chain is built from TRBV6-5 and TRBJ2-3, with a weak D call TRBD2 (5 bases). The V end was cut by 3 bases, the J end by 2 bases, with 15 bases between. Germline V gives CDR1 MNHEY, CDR2 SVGAGI. CDR3 length: 16 residues. CDR3 DNA sequence: TGTGCCAGCAGTTATTCCCCCCTAGCTACCACAGATACGCAGTATTTT. The encoded protein is CASSYSPLATTDTQYF.

The rearrangement joins TRBV28 to TRBJ1-1; D possibly corresponds to TRBD1 (5 bases). The CDR3 is 16 residues long. In germline, CDR1 is MDHEN, CDR2 SYDVKM. V lost 8 bases and J 10 bases, leaving 29 bases between the germline ends. For the CDR3, the DNA is TGTGCCAGCTCCCATCCGGGGACCCGAGGGTCCCTCGGAGCTTTCTTT. This encodes CASSHPGTRGSLGAFF.

This clone was detected once. V usage is TRBV7-9 and J usage is TRBJ2-2; 7 nucleotides align to TRBD2. The germline V gene has CDR1 SEHNR and CDR2 FQNEAQ (reference sequence). This CDR3 is 14 amino acids long. V lost 5 bases and J lost 7; bases outside the gene matches: 7. The CDR3 region has the DNA TGTGCCAGCAGCCCCGGGCTAGCGGACGGGGAGCTGTTTTTT. This sequence encodes CASSPGLADGELFF.

CDR3 DNA sequence: TGTGCCAGCAGTACCTCCCCGGACAGGGCTGAGACCCAGTACTTC. Amino acid sequence: CASSTSPDRAETQYF. The chain links TRBV2 to TRBJ2-5; 8 bases are shared with TRBD1. V shed 5 bases, J shed 5 bases, and the junction held 10 bases outside the gene matches. This CDR3 contains 15 residues. The germline CDR1 and CDR2 sequences are SNHLY and FYNNEI.

V and J are TRBV10-2 and TRBJ1-3; the match to TRBD1 covers 8 bases. Germline-derived CDR1 and CDR2 are WSHSY and SAAADI. The CDR3 runs 15 residues. The trim removed 6 bases at V and 0 bases at J, leaving 4 bases unmatched. CDR3 amino acids: CASRGQGASGNTIYF. CDR3 nucleotide sequence: TGCGCCAGCAGAGGACAGGGAGCCTCTGGAAACACCATATATTTT.